Shown below are 17 T cell receptor beta chains from a single sample sequenced in a study of blood T cell repertoires in COVID-19. Sequenced by immunoSEQ multiplex PCR; TCRdb stores in-frame clones only, minus some. This table has about 210,000 clones, about 81% appearing once. Material: peripheral blood. The receptors come from a woman aged 70-85 years with COVID-19, enrolled during active disease.

J is TRBJ2-2 and V is TRBV28, with a weak D call TRBD1 (6 bases). Germline assignment: CDR1 MDHEN and CDR2 SYDVKM. Trimming stripped 3 bases from V and 4 bases from J, with 12 bases between. The CDR3 has 15 amino acids. Here the CDR3 reads CASSFGRGSTGELFF. CDR3 in DNA: TGTGCCAGCAGTTTCGGCAGGGGTAGCACCGGGGAGCTGTTTTTT.

This chain connects TRBV29-1 to TRBJ2-1, with D unclear. Germline CDR1 reads SQVTM; CDR2 reads ANQGSEA. V gave up 7 bases and J gave up 0 bases, with 10 bases separating them. CDR3 length: 13 amino acids. CDR3 DNA sequence: TGCAGCGCATCCCAGGTCTCCTACAATGAGCAGTTCTTC. Its translation is CSASQVSYNEQFF.

The chain carries TRBV5-6 and TRBJ2-7; 8 bases align to TRBD2. The V gene end was trimmed by 0 bases and the J gene end by 4 bases; junction bases not matched to a gene: 9. CDR3 size: 16 residues. Germline CDR1 reads SGHDT; CDR2 reads YYEEEE. CDR3 region: CASSLAPVAGQYEQYF. The CDR3 region has the DNA TGTGCCAGCAGCTTGGCTCCTGTAGCGGGGCAGTACGAGCAGTACTTC.

The rearrangement joins TRBV24-1 to TRBJ1-2, with D possibly TRBD1 on 5 matching bases. This CDR3 contains 14 residues. Germline V CDR1 and CDR2: KGHDR, SFDVKD. The germline V and J ends were trimmed by 5 bases and 2 bases, with 11 bases remaining between them. Here the CDR3 reads CATSGSGRNYGYTF. DNA for the CDR3: TGTGCCACCAGTGGTTCAGGGCGAAACTATGGCTACACCTTC.

The V call is TRBV18, the J call TRBJ2-7; D gene ambiguous. This CDR3 has 13 amino acids. Trimming removed 3 bases at V and 4 bases at J, with 10 bases between. Germline V gives CDR1 KGHSH, CDR2 LQKENI. CDR3 nucleotides: TGTGCCAGCTCACCGGGCAGCAATTACGAGCAGTACTTC. This encodes CASSPGSNYEQYF.

For the CDR3, the DNA is TGCGCCAGCAGATATAGCGGGAGTGCAGATACGCAGTATTTT. Translation: CASRYSGSADTQYF. V and J are TRBV4-1 and TRBJ2-3, with TRBD2 matching over 9 bases. The CDR3 has 14 amino acids. The germline V gene encodes CDR1 MGHRA and CDR2 YSYEKL. V was pared by 6 bases and J by 4 bases, with 5 bases of the junction left unmatched.

The rearrangement uses TRBV5-1 and TRBJ2-7; D perhaps matches TRBD1 (5 bases). CDR3 length: 14 amino acids. Germline lookup yields CDR1 SGHRS and CDR2 YFSETQ. V lost 3 bases and J lost 6, with 16 bases in between. The CDR3 nucleotides read TGCGCCAGCAGCTCGTTGACAGCCCCTACCGAGCAGTACTTC. Translating it yields CASSSLTAPTEQYF. The whole variable domain, remainder taken from reference TRBV5-1 and TRBJ2-7, is KAGVTQTPRYLIKTRGQQVTLSCSPISGHRSVSWYQQTPGQGLQFLFEYFSETQRNKGNFPGRFSGRQFSNSRSEMNVSTLELGDSALYLCASSSLTAPTEQYFGPGTRLTVT.

The V gene is TRBV4-2, the J gene TRBJ1-2, with TRBD1 matching over 11 bases. CDR3 length equals 17 residues. Unmatched junction bases numbered 10, after V lost 1 base and J lost 6 bases. Germline V lookup: CDR1 LGHNA, CDR2 YNFKEQ. CDR3 nucleotides: TGTGCCAGCAGCCAAGTGGATGGGACAGGGGGGTTTGATGGCTACACCTTC. Protein product: CASSQVDGTGGFDGYTF.

The chain links TRBV7-2 to TRBJ1-1; no firm D call. V was pared by 5 bases and J by 3 bases, with 4 bases between. CDR1 and CDR2 from the germline V gene are SGHTA and FQGNSA. This CDR3 is built from 11 residues. The CDR3 sequence is CASSHYTEAFF. The CDR3 DNA reads as TGTGCCAGCAGCCACTACACTGAAGCTTTCTTT.

This chain uses TRBV5-1 with TRBJ2-7; TRBD2 matches 13 bases. CDR1 and CDR2 (germline): SGHRS, YFSETQ. Unmatched junction bases numbered 6, after V lost 5 bases and J lost 4 bases. The length of the CDR3 is 15 residues. The CDR3 DNA follows: TGCGCCAGCAGGGCAGGGACTAGCGGGACTTACGAGCAGTACTTC. It encodes CASRAGTSGTYEQYF.

On this clone itself: The junction and the germline gene differ at one end; a read error may be behind it. The chain uses TRBV3-1 (or the pseudogene TRBV3-2) and TRBJ2-7; 10 nucleotides match TRBD2. The length of the CDR3 is 15 residues. CDR1 and CDR2 from the germline V gene are LGHDT and YNNKEL (reference sequence). CDR3 sequence (DNA): TGTGCCAGCAGCCAATGGACTAGCGGCTCCAACGAGCAGTACTTC. This encodes CASSQWTSGSNEQYF.

This sequence joins TRBV7-3 and TRBJ2-2; TRBD2 aligns across 8 bases. Germline V gives CDR1 SGHTA, CDR2 FQGTGA. The CDR3 consists of 17 residues. V lost 2 bases, J lost 6 bases, and 11 bases stayed unmatched. The CDR3 DNA reads TGTGCCAGCAGCTTATTTAGCAGCGGGAGTTTCCCCGGGGAGCTGTTTTTT. Amino acid sequence: CASSLFSSGSFPGELFF.

This chain joins TRBV7-6 and TRBJ2-7, with 10 bases that match TRBD1. Per germline, CDR1 SGHVS and CDR2 FNYEAQ. The CDR3 runs to 14 residues. J was trimmed by 5 bases and V by 3 bases; bases with no gene match: 4. CDR3 loop: CASSFGTGEHEQYF. The CDR3 DNA follows: TGTGCCAGCAGCTTCGGGACAGGGGAGCACGAGCAGTACTTC.

This chain joins TRBV2 and TRBJ2-2, with 8 nucleotides matching TRBD1. CDR1 is SNHLY, CDR2 FYNNEI, per germline. The CDR3 totals 14 residues. V dropped 7 bases and J dropped 5; count of bases not matched to a gene: 6. The CDR3: CASKETGVTGELFF. The CDR3 region has the DNA TGTGCCAGCAAGGAGACAGGGGTGACCGGGGAGCTGTTTTTT.

In nucleotides, the CDR3 is TGTGCCAGCTCCGGGACTAGCGGGCGCGAGCAGTACTTC. This codes for CASSGTSGREQYF. The chain uses TRBV19 and TRBJ2-7; 12 bases fit TRBD2. Trimming cost V 9 bases and J 6 bases; bases outside gene matches: 6. The CDR3 extends over 13 amino acids. Germline-derived CDR1 and CDR2 are LNHDA and SQIVND (reference sequence).

The rearrangement uses TRBV6-2 or TRBV6-3 and TRBJ2-7, with TRBD2 matching over 10 bases. Germline V gene data show CDR1 as MNHEY and CDR2 as SVGEGT. This CDR3 contains 18 residues. V dropped 2 bases and J dropped 2; count of bases not matched to a gene: 12. CDR3 protein: CASSYASGTSASAYEQYF. CDR3 nucleotide sequence: TGTGCCAGCAGTTACGCGTCCGGGACTAGCGCCTCTGCCTACGAGCAGTACTTC.

The chain carries TRBV29-1 and TRBJ2-1, with 8 bases matching TRBD2. The J segment lost 0 bases and the V segment lost 0 bases, leaving 4 bases of the junction unmatched. Per the germline V gene, CDR1 is SQVTM and CDR2 is ANQGSEA. The CDR3 is 16 amino acids. CDR3 in amino acids: CSVEEGLAGSYNEQFF. The DNA of the CDR3 is TGCAGCGTTGAAGAAGGACTAGCTGGCTCCTACAATGAGCAGTTCTTC.